Presented here are 27 T cell receptor beta chains from one specimen sequenced in a study of metastatic and nonmetastatic thyroid tumors. Patients were all untreated before their thyroid surgery. From the PCR reads, TCRdb re-called clones with MiXCR. The sample has some 16,000 clones; more than 15% are singletons. The sequencing input was blood. The receptors were sampled from a female donor with papillary thyroid cancer or a benign thyroid nodule (not recorded which). Some clones in this sample may be carry-over from other donors' samples.

Comments on this clone: A read error may explain this, as a much larger clone is one base away. This rearrangement joins TRBV4-2 to TRBJ2-3; TRBD1 is a possible D gene (6 bases). The CDR3 spans 16 residues. Trimming left V 0 bases short and J 0 bases short, with 10 bases between. In germline, CDR1 is LGHNA, CDR2 YNFKEQ. The CDR3, as DNA: TGTGCCAGCAGCCAAGAGGGACATATTAGCACAGATACGCAGTATTTT. This gives the protein CASSQEGHISTDTQYF.

At least ten counts were recorded for this clone. This chain links TRBV5-1 with TRBJ1-5; TRBD1 aligns across 7 bases. After removal of 4 bases from V and 6 bases from J, the junction contained 10 bases not matched to a gene. Germline CDR1 SGHRS, CDR2 YFSETQ. This CDR3 has 15 residues. CDR3 DNA sequence: TGCGCCAGCAGCCCGGGACAGACCAAGGGTCAGCCCCAGCATTTT. It encodes CASSPGQTKGQPQHF.

There are a few counts of this clone. The chain's CDR3 is CASSLTGIVNTEAFF. In DNA, the CDR3 is TGTGCCAGCTCACTCACAGGGATCGTGAACACTGAAGCTTTCTTT. This chain uses TRBV18 with TRBJ1-1; the D gene is possibly TRBD1 (6 bases). The CDR3 is 15 amino acids. Germline CDR1 is KGHSH and CDR2 is LQKENI. V gave up 4 bases and J gave up 0 bases, with 12 bases separating them.

This clone was recorded many times. This sequence joins TRBV5-5 and TRBJ1-6; D not resolved. The V gene lost 3 bases and the J gene lost 12 bases, with 16 bases spanning the gap. This CDR3 has 14 residues. Germline V gives CDR1 SGHKS, CDR2 YYEKEE (reference sequence). The CDR3 sequence is CASSSGVLREPLHF. DNA for the CDR3: TGTGCCAGCAGCTCTGGAGTGTTGAGGGAACCCCTCCACTTT.

The table lists this clone with many counts. The chain joins TRBV19 to TRBJ2-2; 12 nucleotides line up with TRBD2. Germline V CDR1 and CDR2: LNHDA, SQIVND (reference sequence). The V and J ends lost 3 bases and 1 base, in that order; junction bases with no gene match: 9. The CDR3 spans 19 residues. CDR3 loop: CASSILGLAGRQNTGELFF. DNA for the CDR3: TGTGCCAGTAGTATTCTAGGACTAGCGGGACGACAGAACACCGGGGAGCTGTTTTTT.

This clone was seen repeatedly, ten times or more. The genes are TRBV19 and TRBJ1-5; no reliable D call. V gave up 4 bases and J gave up 4 bases, with 5 bases separating them. The germline V gene has CDR1 LNHDA and CDR2 SQIVND (reference sequence). This CDR3 region has 12 residues. The CDR3 region has the DNA TGTGCCAGTAGTAGAGGGAATCAGCCCCAGCATTTT. This encodes CASSRGNQPQHF.

The rearrangement uses TRBV11-2 and TRBJ2-7; 9 bases line up with TRBD1. The length of the CDR3 is 15 residues. Germline V CDR1 and CDR2: SGHAT, FQNNGV. J gave up 3 bases and V 1 base, and 4 bases lay outside the gene matches. CDR3: CASSLARTGVYEQYF. CDR3 sequence (DNA): TGTGCCAGCAGCTTAGCACGGACAGGGGTCTACGAGCAGTACTTC.

In its sample, this clone was seen many times. This chain connects TRBV13 to TRBJ2-7; 9 bases line up with TRBD2. V lost 1 base and J lost 7; bases outside the gene matches: 5. This CDR3 comprises 14 residues. The germline V gene encodes CDR1 PRHDT and CDR2 FYEKMQ (reference sequence). CDR3 in amino acids: CASSLASGTKEQYF. CDR3 sequence (DNA): TGTGCCAGCAGCTTAGCTAGCGGGACTAAGGAGCAGTACTTC.

This clone was recorded many times. This chain links TRBV10-3 with TRBJ1-2; maybe TRBD1 (6 bases). Germline V gene lookup returns CDR1 ENHRY and CDR2 SYGVKD. V shed 2 bases and J shed 4 bases, with 11 bases lying between them. The CDR3 contains 14 residues. In DNA form, the CDR3 reads TGTGCCATCAGTGAGCGGACAGACGTCTATGGCTACACCTTC. Its protein product is CAISERTDVYGYTF.

This clone is judged medium-sized. The genes are TRBV6-1 and TRBJ1-2; 7 bases line up with TRBD1. The CDR3 runs 15 residues. The germline V gene has CDR1 MNHNS and CDR2 SASEGT. J gave up 4 bases and V 2 bases, and 7 bases lay outside the gene matches. The CDR3 region has the DNA TGTGCCAGCAGTGAACGAGGGGGCGAGAGCTATGGCTACACCTTC. Amino acids: CASSERGGESYGYTF.

Ten or more counts support this clone. V usage is TRBV7-7 and J usage is TRBJ2-5; possibly TRBD1 for D (6 bases). Germline lookup yields CDR1 SSHAT and CDR2 FNYEAQ (reference sequence). Trimming pared 6 bases from V and 5 bases from J, leaving 13 bases between. CDR3 length: 13 amino acids. The CDR3 is CASSPDSRETQYF. As DNA, the CDR3 is TGTGCCAGCAGTCCGGACAGCCGGGAGACCCAGTACTTC. Full variable domain (outside the CDR3, taken from reference TRBV7-7 and TRBJ2-5): GAGVSQSPRYKVTKRGQDVTLRCDPISSHATLYWYQQALGQGPEFLTYFNYEAQPDKSGLPSDRFSAERPEGSISTLTIQRTEQRDSAMYRCASSPDSRETQYFGPGTRLLVL.

This clone was observed at least ten times. This CDR3 is also generated by other DNA sequences in the sample. The chain uses TRBV19 and TRBJ2-1; D perhaps matches TRBD2 (5 bases). The germline CDR1 and CDR2 sequences are LNHDA and SQIVND (reference sequence). The CDR3 runs to 14 residues. V was cut by 4 bases and J by 0 bases, with 7 bases left in between. CDR3 nucleotide sequence: TGTGCCAGTAGTAACGGAGGCTCCTACAATGAGCAGTTCTTC. Translation: CASSNGGSYNEQFF. Together with reference TRBV19 and TRBJ2-1, the CDR3 gives the full variable domain: DGGITQSPKYLFRKEGQNVTLSCEQNLNHDAMYWYRQDPGQGLRLIYYSQIVNDFQKGDIAEGYSVSREKKESFPLTVTSAQKNPTAFYLCASSNGGSYNEQFFGPGTRLTVL.

This clone was found many times. V usage is TRBV5-1 and J usage is TRBJ1-1; D call uncertain. CDR1 is SGHRS, CDR2 YFSETQ, per germline. V was pared by 0 bases and J by 0 bases, with 12 bases between. This CDR3 contains 16 residues. The CDR3 coding sequence is TGCGCCAGCAGCTTGGGCCAGAGGAATATGAACACTGAAGCTTTCTTT. Translation: CASSLGQRNMNTEAFF.

About this clone: An end of the junction differs from the germline gene, which may be a read error. The rearrangement joins TRBV27 to TRBJ2-7; weak D call: TRBD2 (6 bases). The CDR3 has 15 residues. CDR1 is MNHEY and CDR2 is SMNVEV in the germline V gene (reference sequence). CDR3 in DNA: TGTGCCATCAGTACAACTAGCCGGAGGGCCCACGAGCAGTACTTC. Translating gives CAISTTSRRAHEQYF.

This clone was recorded many times. This CDR3 is CSARGLAGETQYF. The CDR3 coding sequence is TGCAGTGCTAGAGGACTAGCCGGAGAGACCCAGTACTTC. The chain employs TRBV20-1 and TRBJ2-5, with TRBD2 identical over 7 bases. This CDR3 has 13 residues. The J segment lost 4 bases and the V segment lost 1 base, leaving 3 bases of the junction unmatched. The germline V gene encodes CDR1 DFQATT and CDR2 SNEGSKA (reference sequence).

In this sample, this clone turned up many times. The genes are TRBV11-3 and TRBJ2-3; 10 bases are shared with TRBD2. Germline V gene lookup returns CDR1 SGHNT and CDR2 YENEEA. With 6 bases clipped from V and 1 base from J, the junction kept 1 base outside the gene matches. The CDR3 is 14 amino acids. The CDR3 bases are TGTGCCAGCAGTCTAGCGGGAGGCACAGATACGCAGTATTTT. Its protein is CASSLAGGTDTQYF.

This clone has at least ten counts. The chain is built from TRBV18 and TRBJ2-5; tentative D call: TRBD1 (5 bases). This CDR3 region has 14 residues. With 4 bases removed from V and 1 base from J, the gap between germline ends came to 10 bases. Germline V CDR1 and CDR2: KGHSH, LQKENI. In DNA form, the CDR3 reads TGTGCCAGCTCACGCCAGACAGTCCAAGAGACCCAGTACTTC. Encoded protein: CASSRQTVQETQYF.

There are many counts of this clone. The chain carries TRBV5-1 and TRBJ2-1, with 8 nucleotides matching TRBD1. The CDR3 runs to 14 residues. J gave up 9 bases and V 4 bases, and 9 bases lay outside the gene matches. Germline CDR1 and CDR2: SGHRS and YFSETQ. The CDR3 DNA follows: TGCGCCAGCAGCAAAGGGACAGGAACTGCTGAGCAGTTCTTC. This translates into CASSKGTGTAEQFF.

This clone is termed medium-sized. CDR3: CASSDRGPYEQYF. The CDR3 region has the DNA TGTGCCAGCAGTGACAGGGGGCCTTACGAGCAGTACTTC. This chain connects TRBV6-1 to TRBJ2-7; TRBD1 agrees at 8 bases. In germline, CDR1 is MNHNS, CDR2 SASEGT. The CDR3 is 13 residues long. Trimming at V came to 3 bases and at J to 4 bases, leaving 2 bases not matched to a gene.

V gene TRBV20-1 combines with J gene TRBJ1-6; a possible D gene is TRBD1 (6 bases). This CDR3 is 14 amino acids long. The V end lost 3 bases, the J end lost 9 bases, and 15 bases lay between the germline ends. CDR1 DFQATT and CDR2 SNEGSKA come from the germline V gene (reference sequence). DNA of the CDR3: TGCAGTGCTAGGGGGGTCCAGGGGACTTCACCCCTCCACTTT. It yields the protein CSARGVQGTSPLHF.

This clone is termed medium-sized (0.01 to 0.1%). For the CDR3, the DNA is TGCAGTGCTCCCCTAGGGCGGGGGAACTATGGCTACACCTTC. Translated, it gives CSAPLGRGNYGYTF. V usage is TRBV20-1 and J usage is TRBJ1-2, with a possible D match to TRBD1 (5 bases). CDR3 length: 14 residues. Germline values: CDR1 DFQATT, CDR2 SNEGSKA (reference sequence). Trimming removed 5 bases from V and 2 bases from J, with 15 bases in between.

The gene calls are TRBV27 and TRBJ2-7; 9 positions match TRBD2. In germline, CDR1 is MNHEY, CDR2 SMNVEV (reference sequence). After removal of 6 bases from V and 5 bases from J, the junction contained 8 bases not matched to a gene. CDR3 size: 14 residues. The CDR3 region has the DNA TGTGCCAGCAGCCTCGTCTCTAGCGGGAACGAGCAGTACTTC. It codes for CASSLVSSGNEQYF.

This clone qualifies as medium-sized (0.01 to 0.1%). The V and J genes are TRBV27 and TRBJ2-2, with D hard to call. Germline V gene sequence: CDR1 MNHEY, CDR2 SMNVEV (reference sequence). Trimming pared 3 bases from V and 2 bases from J, leaving 7 bases between. The CDR3 has 14 residues. The CDR3 region has the DNA TGTGCCAGCAGTTTTCAGAGTAACACCGGGGAGCTGTTTTTT. Its translation: CASSFQSNTGELFF.

This clone occurred many times. The chain couples TRBV12-3 or TRBV12-4 to TRBJ2-4; 11 bases match TRBD1. There are 14 residues in the CDR3. The junction had 2 bases not matched to a gene; V was cut back by 5 bases and J by 5 bases. This CDR3 is CASSRGQGENIQYF. CDR3 DNA sequence: TGTGCCAGCAGTAGGGGACAGGGGGAAAACATTCAGTACTTC.

This clone appeared many times. The chain uses TRBV11-2 and TRBJ1-1; D gene ambiguous. The CDR3 totals 14 residues. V lost 7 bases and J 4 bases, leaving 16 bases between the germline ends. The germline gives CDR1 SGHAT, CDR2 FQNNGV. This chain's CDR3 is CASTLQNPSTEAFF. The CDR3, as DNA: TGTGCCAGCACCCTACAAAATCCCAGCACTGAAGCTTTCTTT.

On this clone itself: A much larger clone lies a single base off, so this may be a read error. The identical CDR3 is also encoded by other nucleotide sequences in the sample. The J gene is TRBJ2-3, the V gene TRBV4-1; 7 nucleotides line up with TRBD2. CDR1 and CDR2 from the germline V gene are MGHRA and YSYEKL. The CDR3 extends over 18 amino acids. The CDR3 nucleotides read TGCGCCAGCAGTCAAGACCCCCCGGGGCTAGCGGGCACAGATACGCAGTATTTT. It translates to CASSQDPPGLAGTDTQYF.

This clone qualifies as medium-sized. The chain carries TRBV6-1 and TRBJ1-3; D unresolved. Germline V gives CDR1 MNHNS, CDR2 SASEGT. The CDR3 contains 15 residues. The V end was cut by 9 bases, the J end by 0 bases, with 15 bases between. The CDR3 is CARAFRGHSGNTIYF. The CDR3 bases are TGTGCCAGAGCCTTCCGGGGTCACTCTGGAAACACCATATATTTT.